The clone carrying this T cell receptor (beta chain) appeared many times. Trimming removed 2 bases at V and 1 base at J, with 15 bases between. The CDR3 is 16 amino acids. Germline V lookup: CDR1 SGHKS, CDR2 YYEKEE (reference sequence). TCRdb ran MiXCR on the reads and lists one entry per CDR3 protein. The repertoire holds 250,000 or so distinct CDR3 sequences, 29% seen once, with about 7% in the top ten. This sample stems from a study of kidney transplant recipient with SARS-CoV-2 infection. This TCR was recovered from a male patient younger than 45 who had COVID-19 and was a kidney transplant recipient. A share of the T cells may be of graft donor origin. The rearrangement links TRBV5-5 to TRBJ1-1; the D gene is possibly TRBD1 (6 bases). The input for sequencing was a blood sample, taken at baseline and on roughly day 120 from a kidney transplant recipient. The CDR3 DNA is TGTGCCAGCAGCTTCATACGGGACACTTCGAACACTGAAGCTTTCTTT. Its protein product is CASSFIRDTSNTEAFF.